This T cell receptor beta chain was observed in a study of vaccination effects on CD4 cells after COVID-19. To note about this clone: Its antigen is as yet unknown.

Clones were read by immunoSEQ multiplex PCR, and TCRdb kept only the in-frame ones, dropping some. This table has approximately 61,000 clones, more than 70% appearing once. The CDR3 is 12 amino acids. V was clipped by 2 bases and J by 8 bases, with 7 bases between them. Within the ViraFEST assay, antigen-specific CD4+ T cells underwent expansion with viral peptide pools prior to sequencing. Culture lasted roughly 9 days before CD4+ T cell isolation. Of the BNT162b2 and mRNA-1273 vaccines, participants received two doses of one or the other. Each culture had half its medium swapped for IL-2 medium on days 3 and 7.

The chain recombines TRBV12-3 or TRBV12-4 with TRBJ2-4; no reliable D call. This TCR derives from a human donor who received a COVID-19 vaccine. The input for sequencing was CD4+ T cells from PBMCs cultured with HCoV-229E spike peptides, taken after COVID-19 vaccination. The DNA for the CDR3 is TGTGCCAGCAGTTTAACTGCGGACATTCAGTACTTC. Its translation is CASSLTADIQYF.